This T cell receptor (beta chain) appears in the sequencing data of a study of siplizumab effects on memory and regulatory T cells (dated by TCRdb to between 2019 and 2020). Study-level background: The effect of the anti-CD2 antibody siplizumab on alloreactive T-cell subsets was examined in allogeneic mixed lymphocyte reactions constructed from human PBMCs.

Library generation was performed with the immunoSEQ multiplex PCR assay. The deep sequencing platform assayed roughly 10^5 TCR templates per sample. Genomic DNA extracted from sorted T cells was used for TCRbeta CDR3 sequencing. The authors' pipeline ran thus. The R programming language was used for clonal analysis of the TCRbeta CDR3 data. Alloreactive CD4+ and CD8+ clones were defined by comparing unstimulated samples with post-reaction CFSE-low samples. Regulatory or non-regulatory origin of alloreactive CD4+ clones was assigned by matching sequences to the sorted unstimulated Treg and non-Treg repertoires. Not all clones reach the TCRdb copy of this immuneACCESS table, which keeps in-frame sequences only. Checked studies attribute under half of the gap to unresolved V genes and leave the rest unexplained. D and trimming come from the DNA, and the V and J calls and clone size come from that table. The sample yields about 100,000 clones; around 93% were counted once. 1% to 1.5% of the sample is in the top ten clones.

The CDR3 numbers 19 residues from cysteine through phenylalanine. The DNA shown is the 57-base CDR3, in frame from base 1. Paper-wide results and their limitations: In reactions with siplizumab, an average of about 69% of mappable alloreactive CD4+ clones were Treg-derived, compared with around 28% in control reactions. Roughly 75-95% of proliferating CD4+ or CD8+ clones could not be assigned a naive or memory phenotype. Because sequences below about 10^-5 frequency were poorly captured, only a minor fraction of alloreactive clones could be mapped to unstimulated subsets. Greater diversity appeared to be present in unstimulated naive T cells than in memory T cells, and a substantial contribution to the alloresponse seemed to be made by naive cells. Siplizumab significantly reduced the cumulative frequency of alloreactive sequences traceable to unstimulated CD4+ memory T cells. No functional confirmation was obtained for the suppressive function of proliferating Tregs from siplizumab cultures.

Sorted unstimulated T cells, along with proliferating T cells recovered from mixed lymphocyte reactions, underwent TCRbeta CDR3 sequencing. Fresh whole blood from about ten HLA-typed healthy donors served as the source for isolating PBMCs. To map where alloreactive clones came from, CD4+ non-regulatory T cells in the unstimulated state were FACS-sorted. With regard to this clone: There is no known antigen for this receptor. No qualities accompany the bases; no much larger clone lies one base away.

In this chain, TRBV21-1 is recombined with TRBJ1-2. TRBV21-1 is annotated as a pseudogene. The source material was non-Treg CD4+ T cells sorted from blood. What this sample's cell subset or site label stands for: FACS-sorted unstimulated CD4+ non-regulatory T cells. The TCR was taken from a human donor in good health. The bases are TGTGCCAGCAGCAACCGCCGCGGGACAACAGGGAAAGCTAACTATGGCTACACCTTC. It encodes CASSNRRGTTGKANYGYTF.